Shown below are 11 T cell receptor beta chains from a single sample sequenced in a study of cytomegalovirus exposure and HLA in healthy donors. Researchers ran the PCR with 60 Vbeta and 13 Jbeta primers. Clones were sequenced by immunoSEQ multiplex PCR, and TCRdb holds only the in-frame ones, with some missing. The sample has about 180,000 clones; around 80% are singletons. Sequenced material: PBMCs. The receptors here all came from a woman aged 60 to 75 in good health and CMV-seropositive.

The chain carries TRBV7-6 and TRBJ2-7, with 14 bases matching TRBD2. V was pared by 5 bases and J by 0 bases, with 9 bases of the junction left unmatched. The V gene's germline CDR1 is SGHVS and CDR2 FNYEAQ. The CDR3 has 18 residues. Written as DNA, the CDR3 is TGTGCCAGCAGCATAGGACTAGCGGGGGGCTCGAGCTCCTACGAGCAGTACTTC. Its protein is CASSIGLAGGSSSYEQYF.

The CDR3 spells CASRQASYNSPLHF. DNA of the CDR3: TGTGCCAGCAGACAGGCCTCCTATAATTCACCCCTCCACTTT. The chain joins TRBV6-5 to TRBJ1-6; TRBD1 might be the D (5 bases). Germline lookup yields CDR1 MNHEY and CDR2 SVGAGI. This CDR3 comprises 14 residues. V gave up 6 bases and J gave up 0 bases, with 6 bases separating them.

The chain uses TRBV5-1 and TRBJ2-1; the match to TRBD2 covers 12 bases. This CDR3 spans 16 amino acids. The germline CDR1 and CDR2 sequences are SGHRS and YFSETQ. J gave up 4 bases and V 4 bases, and 6 bases lay outside the gene matches. The CDR3 here is CASSTAGLAGYNEQFF. The CDR3 coding sequence is TGCGCCAGCAGCACGGCAGGACTAGCGGGGTACAATGAGCAGTTCTTC.

CDR3 in DNA: TGTGCCAGTAGTATAGATGGGGCATTCACTGAAGCTTTCTTT. Protein sequence: CASSIDGAFTEAFF. The rearrangement joins TRBV19 to TRBJ1-1; TRBD1 might be the D (5 bases). The CDR3 runs 14 residues. Trimming cost V 0 bases and J 4 bases, with 9 bases left between them. The V gene's germline CDR1 is LNHDA and CDR2 SQIVND (reference sequence).

Comments on this clone: Other nucleotide sequences in the sample specify the same CDR3. The J gene is TRBJ2-3, the V gene TRBV2; D unresolved. CDR3 length: 13 amino acids. From germline, CDR1 is SNHLY and CDR2 FYNNEI. Trimming took off 4 bases at V and 1 base at J, with 6 bases between the two ends. The DNA of the CDR3 is TGTGCCAGCAGTGGGCAGGGCACAGATACGCAGTATTTT. It codes for CASSGQGTDTQYF.

CDR3 in amino acids: CASSYGTGGKVYEQYF. The CDR3 DNA follows: TGTGCCAGCAGTTACGGGACAGGGGGCAAAGTCTACGAGCAGTACTTC. The rearrangement uses TRBV6-5 and TRBJ2-7, with 12 bases aligning to TRBD1. The CDR3 is 16 amino acids. The V gene end was trimmed by 2 bases and the J gene end by 3 bases; junction bases not matched to a gene: 5. From germline, CDR1 is MNHEY and CDR2 SVGAGI.

The CDR3 nucleotides read TGTGCCAGCAGTTTCAAAGACAGCAGTCTGTACTTC. Protein: CASSFKDSSLYF. The chain carries TRBV11-2 and TRBJ2-7; the D gene is possibly TRBD1 (5 bases). CDR3 size: 12 residues. Trimming stripped 6 bases from V and 12 bases from J, with 18 bases between. CDR1 is SGHAT and CDR2 is FQNNGV in the germline V gene.

The rearrangement joins TRBV10-2 to TRBJ2-2; no firm D call. CDR1 and CDR2 (germline): WSHSY, SAAADI. The CDR3 runs to 15 residues. Trimming removed 4 bases at V and 3 bases at J, with 12 bases between. In DNA form, the CDR3 reads TGCGCCAGCAGTGGAGGTGCCAGCTACACCGGGGAGCTGTTTTTT. Encoded protein: CASSGGASYTGELFF.

In the case of this clone: The junction departs from germline at one end; a sequencing error may be responsible. Other DNA variants within this sample encode the same CDR3. V and J are TRBV19 and TRBJ2-2; tentatively, D is TRBD2 (5 bases). The CDR3 has 13 amino acids. Germline CDR1 is LNHDA and CDR2 is SQIVND (reference sequence). In nucleotides, the CDR3 is TGTGCCAGTACGAGGGCAGCCACCGGGGAGCTATTTTTT. Translating gives CASTRAATGELFF.

This rearrangement joins TRBV28 to TRBJ2-5, with 7 bases that match TRBD1. Germline V gene sequence: CDR1 MDHEN, CDR2 SYDVKM. J lost 5 bases, V lost 4 bases, and 7 bases had no gene match. This CDR3 contains 14 residues. The CDR3 sequence: CASSSPQGPETQYF. The CDR3 DNA reads as TGTGCCAGCAGTTCCCCACAGGGGCCTGAGACCCAGTACTTC.

The V gene is TRBV4-2, the J gene TRBJ1-1; D not resolved. Trimming shortened V by 2 bases and J by 1 base, and 5 bases separated the two germline ends. The CDR3 is 13 amino acids. From germline, CDR1 is LGHNA and CDR2 YNFKEQ. The CDR3 DNA is TGTGCCAGCAGCCAAACAGCGAACACTGAAGCTTTCTTT. Encoded protein: CASSQTANTEAFF.